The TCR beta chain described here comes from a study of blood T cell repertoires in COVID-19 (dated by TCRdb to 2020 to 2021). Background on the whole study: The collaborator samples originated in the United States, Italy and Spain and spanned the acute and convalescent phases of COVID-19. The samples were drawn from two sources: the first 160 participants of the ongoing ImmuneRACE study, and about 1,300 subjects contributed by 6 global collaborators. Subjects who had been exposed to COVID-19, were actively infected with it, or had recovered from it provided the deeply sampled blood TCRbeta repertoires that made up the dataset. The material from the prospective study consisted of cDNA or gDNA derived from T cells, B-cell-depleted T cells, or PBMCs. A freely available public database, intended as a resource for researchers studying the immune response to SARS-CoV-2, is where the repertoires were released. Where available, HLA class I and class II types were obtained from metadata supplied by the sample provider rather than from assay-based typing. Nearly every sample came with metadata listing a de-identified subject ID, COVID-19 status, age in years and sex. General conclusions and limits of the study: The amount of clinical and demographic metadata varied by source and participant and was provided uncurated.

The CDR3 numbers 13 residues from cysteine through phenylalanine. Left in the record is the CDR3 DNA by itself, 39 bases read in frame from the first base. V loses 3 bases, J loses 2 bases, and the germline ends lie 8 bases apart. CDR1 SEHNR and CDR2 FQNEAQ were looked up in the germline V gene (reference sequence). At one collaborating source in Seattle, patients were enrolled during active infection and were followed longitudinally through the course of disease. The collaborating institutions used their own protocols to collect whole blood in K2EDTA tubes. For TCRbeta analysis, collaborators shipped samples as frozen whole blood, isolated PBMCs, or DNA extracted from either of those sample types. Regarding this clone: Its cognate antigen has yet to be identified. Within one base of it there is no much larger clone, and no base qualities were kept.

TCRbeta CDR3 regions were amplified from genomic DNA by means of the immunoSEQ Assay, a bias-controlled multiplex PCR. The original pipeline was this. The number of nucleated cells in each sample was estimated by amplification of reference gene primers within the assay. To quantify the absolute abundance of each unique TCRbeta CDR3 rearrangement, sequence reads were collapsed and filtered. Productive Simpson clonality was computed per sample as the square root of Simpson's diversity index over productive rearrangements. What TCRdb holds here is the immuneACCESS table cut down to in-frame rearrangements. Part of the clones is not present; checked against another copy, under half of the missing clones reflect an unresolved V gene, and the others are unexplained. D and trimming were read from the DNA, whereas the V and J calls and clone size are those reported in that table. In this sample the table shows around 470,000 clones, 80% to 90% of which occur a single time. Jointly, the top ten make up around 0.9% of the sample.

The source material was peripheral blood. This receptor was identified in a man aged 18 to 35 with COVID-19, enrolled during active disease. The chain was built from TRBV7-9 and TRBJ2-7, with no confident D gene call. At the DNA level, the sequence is TGTGCCAGCAGCTTCGCAGATACCTACGAGCAGTACTTC. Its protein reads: CASSFADTYEQYF.